This TCR beta chain emerged from a study of blood T cells in healthy people across ages. This clonotype was seen a few times. Each donor had around 9.8 milliliters of peripheral blood drawn. There were at least 5.5 micrograms of total RNA extracted from every sample. For the second PCR, which ran for about 6 to 11 cycles, a sample-barcoded 5' primer and a J-beta primer mix were used. Each cDNA molecule received a tag from a template-switch adaptor that had 12 random nucleotides. TCRdb called the 5' RACE reads again in MiXCR, with one record for every CDR3 protein. The sample records about 1,400,000 distinct CDR3 sequences, around 55% being singletons. V dropped 4 bases and J dropped 9; count of bases not matched to a gene: 9. Germline V gene sequence: CDR1 MNHEY, CDR2 SMNVEV (reference sequence). This CDR3 has 15 amino acids.

This chain connects TRBV27 to TRBJ2-1; 10 nucleotides match TRBD2. Sequenced material: blood. The TCR comes from a man younger than 35 in good health. The CDR3 loop is CASSYLGTSAGEQFF. The CDR3 DNA is TGTGCCAGCAGTTATCTGGGGACTAGCGCCGGTGAGCAGTTCTTC.